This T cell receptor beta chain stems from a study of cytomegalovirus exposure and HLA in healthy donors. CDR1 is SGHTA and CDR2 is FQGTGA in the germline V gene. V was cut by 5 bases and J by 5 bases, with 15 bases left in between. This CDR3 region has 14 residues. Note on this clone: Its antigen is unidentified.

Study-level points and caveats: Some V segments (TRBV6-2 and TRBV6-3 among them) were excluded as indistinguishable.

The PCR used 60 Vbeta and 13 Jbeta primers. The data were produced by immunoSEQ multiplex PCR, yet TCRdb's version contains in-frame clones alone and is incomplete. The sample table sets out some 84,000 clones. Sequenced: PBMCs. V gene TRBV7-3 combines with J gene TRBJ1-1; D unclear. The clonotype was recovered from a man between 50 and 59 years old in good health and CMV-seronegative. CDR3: CASSPVGGGTEAFF. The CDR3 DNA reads TGTGCCAGCAGCCCTGTGGGAGGTGGAACTGAAGCTTTCTTT.